The following is a T cell receptor (beta chain) sequence with its context. This sample is drawn from a study of blood T cell repertoires in COVID-19. Turning to the study itself: Nucleic acid was either cDNA or gDNA, and it came from T cells, B-cell-depleted T cells, or PBMCs.

Per the study methods: Cell counts per sample came from amplifying reference gene primers. TCRdb's table, derived via immunoSEQ multiplex PCR, lists solely in-frame clones and lacks some. V, J and clone size were drawn from that table, and D and trimming were deduced from the DNA. This sample has under 200,000 clones, with approximately 80% found just once. The CDR3 spans 15 residues. Trimming took off 5 bases at V and 2 bases at J, with 16 bases between the two ends. The germline gives CDR1 SGHTA, CDR2 FQGNSA. This receptor was identified in a human donor in a cohort sampled during active COVID-19. Sequenced material: peripheral blood. V is TRBV7-2 and J is TRBJ2-7, with D possibly matching TRBD2 (7 bases). This CDR3 is CASSTVAGATYEQYF. CDR3 coding DNA: TGTGCCAGCAGCACCGTGGCGGGGGCCACCTACGAGCAGTACTTC.